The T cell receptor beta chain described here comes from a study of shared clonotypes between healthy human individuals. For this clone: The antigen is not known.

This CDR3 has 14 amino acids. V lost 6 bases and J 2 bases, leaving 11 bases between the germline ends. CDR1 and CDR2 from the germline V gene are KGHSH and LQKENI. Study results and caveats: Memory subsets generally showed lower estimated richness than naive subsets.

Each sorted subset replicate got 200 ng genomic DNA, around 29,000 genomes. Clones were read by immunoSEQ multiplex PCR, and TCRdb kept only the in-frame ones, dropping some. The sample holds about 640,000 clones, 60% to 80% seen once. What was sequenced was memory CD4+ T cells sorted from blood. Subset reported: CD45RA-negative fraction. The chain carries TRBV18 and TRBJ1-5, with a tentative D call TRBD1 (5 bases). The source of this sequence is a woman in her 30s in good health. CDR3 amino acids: CASSGGGGNQPQHF. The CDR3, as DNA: TGTGCCAGCTCCGGTGGGGGTGGCAATCAGCCCCAGCATTTT.